Shown below are 32 T cell receptor beta chains from a single sample sequenced in a study of blood T cell repertoires in COVID-19 (dated by TCRdb to the early 2020s). The receptor library was made with the immunoSEQ multiplex PCR assay. As stored in TCRdb, this immuneACCESS dataset retains in-frame rearrangements with V and J assigned. A fraction of the clones does not appear; measured against another copy, unresolved V genes explain less than half of the discrepancy, and the remainder lacks a known reason. Recorded for this sample are 55,000 to 65,000 clones; roughly 74% of them occurred a single time. Of the sample, over 25% is held by the ten largest clones. Sequencing used peripheral blood. These receptors originate from a human donor in a cohort sampled during active COVID-19.

V usage is TRBV13 and J usage is TRBJ2-7, with 12 bases identical to TRBD1. In germline, CDR1 is PRHDT, CDR2 FYEKMQ (reference sequence). The CDR3 has 15 residues. V was clipped by 4 bases and J by 5 bases; unmatched bases: 6. The CDR3 here is CASSSGTGGRDEQYF. The CDR3 DNA sequence: TGTGCCAGCAGCTCCGGGACAGGGGGCCGAGACGAGCAGTACTTC.

CDR3 in amino acids: CASSSVLERSYEQYF. In DNA form, the CDR3 reads TGCGCCAGCAGCTCCGTTCTAGAGCGGTCCTACGAGCAGTACTTC. The genes are TRBV5-1 and TRBJ2-7, with D possibly being TRBD2 (5 bases). This CDR3 region has 15 residues. Trimming took 3 bases from V and 1 from J, leaving 14 bases between them. Germline lookup yields CDR1 SGHRS and CDR2 YFSETQ.

The rearrangement uses TRBV2 and TRBJ1-2; D is unclear. The CDR3 totals 14 residues. V lost 2 bases, J lost 4 bases, and 11 bases lay in between. CDR1 and CDR2 from the germline V gene are SNHLY and FYNNEI. The CDR3 sequence: CASSEMALFYGYTF. CDR3 coding DNA: TGTGCCAGCAGTGAAATGGCCCTTTTCTATGGCTACACCTTC.

The rearrangement joins TRBV7-8 to TRBJ1-1; no reliable D call. V was cut by 5 bases and J by 0 bases, with 7 bases left in between. The germline V gene encodes CDR1 SGHVS and CDR2 FQNEAQ. The CDR3 length is 13 residues. Here the CDR3 reads CASSGQLNTEAFF. The CDR3 DNA reads as TGTGCCAGCAGCGGGCAATTGAACACTGAAGCTTTCTTT.

The gene calls are TRBV7-9 and TRBJ1-5; TRBD1 matches 7 bases. With V trimmed by 5 bases and J by 2 bases, 6 bases remained unmatched. CDR1 and CDR2 (germline): SEHNR, FQNEAQ (reference sequence). The length of the CDR3 is 15 residues. The CDR3 is CASSKQGMGNQPQHF. The CDR3 region has the DNA TGTGCCAGCAGCAAACAGGGGATGGGCAATCAGCCCCAGCATTTT.

V is TRBV24-1 and J is TRBJ1-5; 7 positions agree with TRBD1. The junction had 5 bases not matched to a gene; V was cut back by 3 bases and J by 1 base. There are 16 residues in the CDR3. Germline lookup yields CDR1 KGHDR and CDR2 SFDVKD. The CDR3 loop is CATSDPQDRSNQPQHF. As DNA, the CDR3 is TGTGCCACCAGTGATCCTCAGGACAGGAGCAATCAGCCCCAGCATTTT.

V and J are TRBV14 and TRBJ1-3; D not certain. Trimming pared 6 bases from V and 2 bases from J, leaving 5 bases between. Germline V gene lookup returns CDR1 SGHDN and CDR2 FVKESK. The CDR3 is 12 residues long. CDR3 region: CASRRTGNTIYF. The CDR3 nucleotides read TGTGCCAGCAGGCGGACTGGAAACACCATATATTTT.

The chain carries TRBV14 and TRBJ2-2; D is perhaps TRBD1 (5 bases). The CDR3 totals 15 residues. Germline CDR1 SGHDN, CDR2 FVKESK. Trimming pared 1 base from V and 5 bases from J, leaving 11 bases between. The CDR3 loop reads CASSQASGRTGELFF. CDR3 DNA sequence: TGTGCCAGCAGCCAAGCCTCAGGGCGGACCGGGGAGCTGTTTTTT.

The V gene is TRBV4-1, the J gene TRBJ2-1; 7 bases are a match to TRBD2. Germline CDR1 reads MGHRA; CDR2 reads YSYEKL. This CDR3 has 16 residues. The V and J ends lost 0 bases and 3 bases, in that order; junction bases with no gene match: 5. CDR3 residues: CASSQDGASGYNEQFF. The CDR3 region has the DNA TGCGCCAGCAGCCAAGATGGGGCTAGCGGCTACAATGAGCAGTTCTTC.

The J gene is TRBJ2-6, the V gene TRBV28; D perhaps matches TRBD2 (7 bases). CDR1 is MDHEN, CDR2 SYDVKM, per germline. V lost 6 bases and J lost 3, with 15 bases in between. The CDR3 is made up of 16 amino acids. The DNA of the CDR3 is TGTGCCAGCAGCTCCCGGGGGGCTGGTGGGGCCAACGTCCTGACTTTC. The encoded protein is CASSSRGAGGANVLTF. The full variable domain, its missing parts supplied by reference TRBV28 and TRBJ2-6, is DVKVTQSSRYLVKRTGEKVFLECVQDMDHENMFWYRQDPGLGLRLIYFSYDVKMKEKGDIPEGYSVSREKKERFSLILESASTNQTSMYLCASSSRGAGGANVLTFGAGSRLTVL.

This chain uses TRBV19 with TRBJ2-1; D possibly corresponds to TRBD2 (6 bases). The V and J ends lost 2 bases and 0 bases respectively, with 11 bases between them. The CDR3 consists of 16 residues. Germline CDR1 and CDR2: LNHDA and SQIVND (reference sequence). In DNA, the CDR3 is TGTGCCAGTAGTATACGGGCGGGAAACTCCTACAATGAGCAGTTCTTC. Translated, it gives CASSIRAGNSYNEQFF. The full variable domain, its missing parts supplied by reference TRBV19 and TRBJ2-1, is DGGITQSPKYLFRKEGQNVTLSCEQNLNHDAMYWYRQDPGQGLRLIYYSQIVNDFQKGDIAEGYSVSREKKESFPLTVTSAQKNPTAFYLCASSIRAGNSYNEQFFGPGTRLTVL.

The chain links TRBV23-1 to TRBJ1-6; D is undetermined. TRBV23-1 is an open reading frame whose function is uncertain. CDR3 length: 9 amino acids. V was cut by 7 bases and J by 10 bases, with 2 bases left in between. CDR3 protein: CASTSPLHF. The CDR3 nucleotides read TGCGCCAGCACGTCACCCCTCCACTTT.

J is TRBJ2-1 and V is TRBV7-9; TRBD2 might be the D (7 bases). The V gene lost 1 base and the J gene lost 8 bases, with 18 bases spanning the gap. There are 16 residues in the CDR3. Germline V gene lookup returns CDR1 SEHNR and CDR2 FQNEAQ (reference sequence). The CDR3 DNA follows: TGTGCCAGCAGCTTAGGTTACAACAGGGAGGGCGATGAGCAGTTCTTC. This translates into CASSLGYNREGDEQFF.

The genes are TRBV6-5 and TRBJ1-1; maybe TRBD1 (6 bases). Trimming removed 6 bases from V and 13 bases from J, with 18 bases in between. The CDR3 consists of 12 residues. The V gene's germline CDR1 is MNHEY and CDR2 SVGAGI. The CDR3 sequence is CASSPGARPIFF. CDR3 nucleotides: TGTGCCAGCAGCCCAGGGGCAAGGCCGATTTTCTTT.

The chain has TRBV7-9 and TRBJ2-3; 10 bases agree with TRBD2. The CDR3 runs to 15 residues. Looked up from germline, CDR1 is SEHNR and CDR2 is FQNEAQ (reference sequence). V lost 2 bases and J lost 6; bases outside the gene matches: 5. The CDR3 protein is CASSLQRGGRDTQYF. The CDR3 nucleotides are TGTGCCAGCAGCTTACAGCGGGGGGGCCGGGATACGCAGTATTTT.

The J gene is TRBJ2-5, the V gene TRBV28, with 10 nucleotides matching TRBD2. J lost 4 bases, V lost 4 bases, and 15 bases had no gene match. Germline assignment: CDR1 MDHEN and CDR2 SYDVKM. The CDR3 covers 18 residues. The chain's CDR3 is CASSSLSSGRGGRETQYF. The CDR3 coding sequence is TGTGCCAGCAGTTCGCTGTCTAGCGGGAGAGGGGGTAGAGAGACCCAGTACTTC.

This clone occurred a few times. The chain uses TRBV7-9 and TRBJ2-5; 10 bases fit TRBD2. V was pared by 0 bases and J by 1 base, with 11 bases of the junction left unmatched. The germline gives CDR1 SEHNR, CDR2 FQNEAQ (reference sequence). The CDR3 is 19 amino acids. The CDR3 DNA sequence: TGTGCCAGCAGCTTAGCAACTAGCGGGATTAAGACGGGCCAAGAGACCCAGTACTTC. Encoded protein: CASSLATSGIKTGQETQYF.

The chain links TRBV9 to TRBJ2-2; TRBD2 aligns across 8 bases. CDR1 is SGDLS, CDR2 YYNGEE, per germline. Trimming took 4 bases from V and 0 from J; bases not matched to a gene: 11. The CDR3 contains 18 residues. As DNA, the CDR3 is TGTGCCAGCAGCTCCCCGGGAGGGGCCGAAGCGAACACCGGGGAGCTGTTTTTT. The encoded protein is CASSSPGGAEANTGELFF.

This clone was detected only a few times. The V and J genes are TRBV9 and TRBJ2-1, with 10 bases fitting TRBD2. CDR3 length: 13 amino acids. The germline V gene has CDR1 SGDLS and CDR2 YYNGEE. Trimming took 4 bases from V and 10 from J; bases not matched to a gene: 5. CDR3 region: CASSPRTSGEQFF. In nucleotides, the CDR3 is TGTGCCAGCAGCCCTCGGACTAGCGGAGAGCAGTTCTTC. Filled out from reference TRBV9 and TRBJ2-1, the complete variable domain reads DSGVTQTPKHLITATGQRVTLRCSPRSGDLSVYWYQQSLDQGLQFLIQYYNGEERAKGNILERFSAQQFPDLHSELNLSSLELGDSALYFCASSPRTSGEQFFGPGTRLTVL.

J is TRBJ2-1 and V is TRBV6-4; 7 bases align to TRBD1. The CDR3 spans 13 residues. Per germline, CDR1 MRHNA and CDR2 SNTAGT. Losses at the gene ends were 5 bases for V and 10 bases for J; bases not matched to a gene: 8. Here the CDR3 DNA reads TGTGCCAGCAGTTCGGATACAGGGGACGAGCAGTTCTTC. Residues: CASSSDTGDEQFF.

This sequence joins TRBV7-6 and TRBJ2-2, with a tentative D call TRBD2 (7 bases). This CDR3 has 14 amino acids. Germline V gene data show CDR1 as SGHVS and CDR2 as FNYEAQ. V was trimmed by 8 bases and J by 1 base, leaving 11 bases between them. CDR3 residues: CASEGGVNTGELFF. The CDR3 region has the DNA TGTGCCAGCGAGGGGGGGGTGAACACCGGGGAGCTGTTTTTT.

The CDR3 spells CASSQPGQFSGNTIYF. Here the CDR3 DNA reads TGTGCCAGCAGCCAACCGGGACAGTTCTCTGGAAACACCATATATTTT. The chain joins TRBV3-1 (or the pseudogene TRBV3-2) to TRBJ1-3; 7 bases align to TRBD1. Per the germline V gene, CDR1 is LGHDT and CDR2 is YNNKEL (reference sequence). V lost 2 bases to trimming and J lost 0 bases; unmatched junction nucleotides: 4. There are 16 residues in the CDR3.

In its sample, this clone was seen once. The rearrangement uses TRBV3-1 (or the pseudogene TRBV3-2) and TRBJ2-7; D gene uncertain. V lost 3 bases, J lost 3 bases, and 3 bases lay in between. Germline CDR1 and CDR2: LGHDT and YNNKEL (reference sequence). The CDR3 is made up of 11 amino acids. CDR3 sequence reads: CASSHYYEQYF. The CDR3 DNA reads as TGTGCCAGCAGCCATTACTACGAGCAGTACTTC.

V is TRBV9 and J is TRBJ2-3, with D possibly TRBD1 on 5 matching bases. The CDR3 has 14 residues. The V and J ends lost 3 bases and 0 bases respectively, with 8 bases between them. Per germline, CDR1 SGDLS and CDR2 YYNGEE. CDR3 region: CASSATVSTDTQYF. CDR3 sequence (DNA): TGTGCCAGCAGCGCGACAGTTAGCACAGATACGCAGTATTTT.

This sequence joins TRBV3-1 (or the pseudogene TRBV3-2) and TRBJ2-1, with a tentative D call TRBD2 (5 bases). Trimming took off 4 bases at V and 7 bases at J, with 17 bases between the two ends. Germline V gives CDR1 LGHDT, CDR2 YNNKEL (reference sequence). The CDR3 spans 15 residues. The CDR3 spells CASSRLRATGNEQFF. CDR3 nucleotide sequence: TGTGCCAGCAGCCGCCTAAGAGCAACGGGGAATGAGCAGTTCTTC.

This chain uses TRBV5-5 with TRBJ2-1; a possible D gene is TRBD2 (5 bases). CDR1 and CDR2 from the germline V gene are SGHKS and YYEKEE (reference sequence). This CDR3 comprises 15 residues. The ends were cut back, 0 bases at V and 7 bases at J, with 14 bases in the middle. The CDR3 sequence: CASSLGRGAVNEQFF. CDR3 coding DNA: TGTGCCAGCAGCTTGGGCCGGGGAGCGGTAAATGAGCAGTTCTTC.

This chain joins TRBV15 and TRBJ2-1, with 8 bases that match TRBD2. The CDR3 sequence is 16 residues long. V lost 4 bases to trimming and J lost 4 bases; unmatched junction nucleotides: 9. In germline, CDR1 is LNHNV, CDR2 YYDKDF (reference sequence). Here the CDR3 DNA reads TGTGCCACCAGCAACCTTGGGGTAGCGGGATACAATGAGCAGTTCTTC. It is translated as CATSNLGVAGYNEQFF.

The chain recombines TRBV7-2 with TRBJ1-2, with a tentative D call TRBD1 (6 bases). The CDR3 covers 15 residues. Germline lookup yields CDR1 SGHTA and CDR2 FQGNSA. V was cut by 4 bases and J by 4 bases, with 16 bases left in between. The CDR3 here is CASSSGQPGGYGYTF. The CDR3 DNA is TGTGCCAGCAGCTCGGGACAACCCGGAGGCTATGGCTACACCTTC. Full variable domain (missing parts from reference TRBV7-2 and TRBJ1-2): GAGVSQSPSNKVTEKGKDVELRCDPISGHTALYWYRQSLGQGLEFLIYFQGNSAPDKSGLPSDRFSAERTGGSVSTLTIQRTQQEDSAVYLCASSSGQPGGYGYTFGSGTRLTVV.

The chain recombines TRBV29-1 with TRBJ1-3; TRBD1 matches 9 bases. Per germline, CDR1 SQVTM and CDR2 ANQGSEA. There are 14 residues in the CDR3. Trimming took 4 bases from V and 7 from J; bases not matched to a gene: 8. CDR3 loop: CSVVEQGAGNTIYF. The CDR3 nucleotides are TGCAGCGTTGTAGAACAGGGGGCCGGGAACACCATATATTTT.

This chain joins TRBV7-9 and TRBJ2-7, with TRBD1 as a possible D gene (5 bases). The CDR3 runs 13 residues. Germline assignment: CDR1 SEHNR and CDR2 FQNEAQ (reference sequence). Trimming cost V 6 bases and J 5 bases, with 14 bases left between them. CDR3 DNA sequence: TGTGCCAGCAGTCGCCGCCAAGGGGACGAGCAGTACTTC. Translating gives CASSRRQGDEQYF.

The chain is built from TRBV15 and TRBJ1-1; no reliable D call. The CDR3 runs to 16 residues. Germline CDR1 is LNHNV and CDR2 is YYDKDF (reference sequence). V gave up 3 bases and J gave up 1 base, with 15 bases separating them. DNA of the CDR3: TGTGCCACCAGCAGCCTCAAACAGTCGACGAACACTGAAGCTTTCTTT. It yields the protein CATSSLKQSTNTEAFF.

This clone was seen only a few times. This rearrangement joins TRBV4-1 to TRBJ2-4; possible D gene TRBD2, 6 bases. There are 15 residues in the CDR3. Trimming removed 0 bases at V and 7 bases at J, with 13 bases between. In germline, CDR1 is MGHRA, CDR2 YSYEKL. The CDR3 sequence is CASSQDPGGFNIQYF. The CDR3 DNA follows: TGCGCCAGCAGCCAAGATCCCGGGGGATTTAACATTCAGTACTTC.